The 23 T cell receptor beta chains presented below share a single source sample, sequenced in a study of CD8 T cells in Susac syndrome. When the RNA was reverse transcribed, random hexamers were used with an input of about 0.5 to 1 ug. TCRdb reanalysed the immunoSEQ multiplex PCR reads using MiXCR and keeps one entry per CDR3 protein. Of about 180,000 distinct CDR3 sequences listed, approximately 93% are singletons. Sample: CD4+ T cells from PBMCs. The receptors were gathered from a human donor with multiple sclerosis.

The CDR3 loop is CASSLGQENQPQHF. In DNA, the CDR3 is TGCGCCAGCAGCTTGGGACAGGAGAATCAGCCCCAGCATTTT. The chain has TRBV5-1 and TRBJ1-5; weak D call: TRBD1 (6 bases). CDR1 is SGHRS and CDR2 is YFSETQ in the germline V gene. The CDR3 runs to 14 residues. V was clipped by 0 bases and J by 4 bases, with 8 bases between them.

The chain recombines TRBV27 with TRBJ2-3, with D uncertain. Per the germline V gene, CDR1 is MNHEY and CDR2 is SMNVEV (reference sequence). V was shortened by 2 bases and J by 6 bases, with 9 bases between the two germline ends. This CDR3 is built from 13 residues. The CDR3 DNA reads TGTGCCAGCAGTTTAAGTAGTGAGGATACGCAGTATTTT. Translation gives CASSLSSEDTQYF.

This chain uses TRBV10-2 with TRBJ1-1; no clear D gene. Between the trimmed V and J ends, which lost 7 bases and 7 bases, there was a span of 13 bases. CDR1 WSHSY and CDR2 SAAADI come from the germline V gene. CDR3 length: 12 amino acids. CDR3 nucleotide sequence: TGCGCCAGCACGGCCCGAACCGGTGAAGCTTTCTTT. Encoded protein: CASTARTGEAFF.

V gene TRBV27 combines with J gene TRBJ1-2; D gene unclear. Trimming removed 2 bases from V and 2 bases from J, with 9 bases in between. The CDR3 has 14 residues. Germline-derived CDR1 and CDR2 are MNHEY and SMNVEV (reference sequence). For the CDR3, the DNA is TGTGCCAGCAGTTTAAAAGCATCCAACTATGGCTACACCTTC. Its translation is CASSLKASNYGYTF.

The chain uses TRBV12-3 or TRBV12-4 and TRBJ1-2; D may be TRBD1 (5 bases). V was trimmed by 5 bases and J by 4 bases, leaving 17 bases between them. The CDR3 contains 15 residues. CDR3 in amino acids: CASSRRGPALYGYTF. CDR3 in DNA: TGTGCCAGCAGTCGTCGGGGACCGGCCCTCTATGGCTACACCTTC.

V gene TRBV18 combines with J gene TRBJ2-5, with D possibly TRBD2 on 5 matching bases. Germline lookup yields CDR1 KGHSH and CDR2 LQKENI. CDR3 length equals 14 residues. V dropped 3 bases and J dropped 5 bases, with 13 bases sitting between them. The CDR3 DNA sequence: TGTGCCAGCTCACCGAACGGGGTTGGCGAGACCCAGTACTTC. Its translation: CASSPNGVGETQYF.

V and J are TRBV6-6 and TRBJ2-1; D is uncertain. Germline V gene sequence: CDR1 MNHNY, CDR2 SVGAGI (reference sequence). The length of the CDR3 is 14 residues. V lost 6 bases to trimming and J lost 0 bases, with 9 bases between them. CDR3 coding DNA: TGTGCCAGCAGGGGCCCAAGCTCCTACAATGAGCAGTTCTTC. Amino acid sequence: CASRGPSSYNEQFF.

The chain combines TRBV27 with TRBJ2-7; D is ambiguous. V was trimmed by 1 base and J by 3 bases, leaving 13 bases between them. The CDR3 loop spans 15 amino acids. The V gene's germline CDR1 is MNHEY and CDR2 SMNVEV (reference sequence). CDR3 loop: CASSLYGVNYYEQYF. The CDR3 bases are TGTGCCAGCAGTTTATATGGGGTAAACTACTACGAGCAGTACTTC.

The table lists this clonotype with a few counts. The V and J genes are TRBV7-2 and TRBJ2-5, with 9 nucleotides matching TRBD2. There are 15 residues in the CDR3. Germline V gives CDR1 SGHTA, CDR2 FQGNSA. J gave up 5 bases and V 3 bases, and 7 bases lay outside the gene matches. CDR3 in amino acids: CASSFSSGRRETQYF. As DNA, the CDR3 is TGTGCCAGCAGCTTTAGCAGCGGGAGGAGGGAGACCCAGTACTTC.

The chain has TRBV2 and TRBJ2-2; the D gene is possibly TRBD1 (5 bases). The CDR3 runs 13 residues. Germline lookup yields CDR1 SNHLY and CDR2 FYNNEI. V lost 4 bases and J 7 bases, leaving 10 bases between the germline ends. The CDR3 is CASSAGNGGELFF. The CDR3 DNA follows: TGTGCCAGCAGTGCAGGGAACGGCGGGGAGCTGTTTTTT.

The table lists this clonotype with a count of one. CDR3 sequence (DNA): TGTGCCAGCAGCCACGGGGGTGAAGTCGGTCAGCCCCAGCATTTT. As protein: CASSHGGEVGQPQHF. This chain uses TRBV9 with TRBJ1-5, with D perhaps TRBD1 (5 bases). Trimming took 4 bases from V and 6 from J, leaving 17 bases between them. Germline V lookup: CDR1 SGDLS, CDR2 YYNGEE. The CDR3 sequence is 15 residues long.

In its sample, this clonotype was seen once. This chain joins TRBV2 and TRBJ1-5; TRBD1 is a possible D gene (5 bases). The V gene lost 7 bases and the J gene lost 6 bases, with 19 bases spanning the gap. The V gene's germline CDR1 is SNHLY and CDR2 FYNNEI. CDR3 length equals 15 residues. The DNA of the CDR3 is TGTGCCAGCACTTTCGGGCAGGGTAATAGTCAGCCCCAGCATTTT. This codes for CASTFGQGNSQPQHF.

The chain is built from TRBV11-2 and TRBJ1-1; 8 positions agree with TRBD1. Germline V lookup: CDR1 SGHAT, CDR2 FQNNGV. This CDR3 is built from 12 residues. The CDR3 region has the DNA TGTACGGACCGGACAGGGAAGGGCGAAGCTTTCTTT. This codes for CTDRTGKGEAFF.

V is TRBV4-1 and J is TRBJ1-3, with unresolved D. The germline CDR1 and CDR2 sequences are MGHRA and YSYEKL. Between the trimmed V and J ends, which lost 0 bases and 1 base, there was a span of 7 bases. The CDR3 covers 15 residues. The CDR3 DNA follows: TGCGCCAGCAGCCAAGACGAAGGGTCTGGAAACACCATATATTTT. It specifies CASSQDEGSGNTIYF.

The V call is TRBV12-3 or TRBV12-4, the J call TRBJ2-1; 7 bases agree with TRBD1. This CDR3 is 15 amino acids long. V trimming: 5 bases; J trimming: 6 bases; junction bases outside the gene matches: 10. The CDR3 DNA reads TGTGCCAGCAGTCCTACAGGGGTAAATAGCAATGAGCAGTTCTTC. Translated: CASSPTGVNSNEQFF.

The sample holds one count of this clonotype. The V and J genes are TRBV18 and TRBJ1-2, with D tentatively TRBD1 (5 bases). Trimming stripped 2 bases from V and 3 bases from J, with 10 bases between. CDR3 length: 14 amino acids. Germline-derived CDR1 and CDR2 are KGHSH and LQKENI. In nucleotides, the CDR3 is TGTGCCAGCTCACCATGGCGGGGCGACTATGGCTACACCTTC. Amino acids: CASSPWRGDYGYTF.

The J gene is TRBJ2-2, the V gene TRBV10-3; TRBD1 or TRBD2 may be the D gene (6 bases each). Germline values: CDR1 ENHRY, CDR2 SYGVKD. CDR3 size: 15 residues. V was clipped by 10 bases and J by 7 bases, with 22 bases between them. For the CDR3, the DNA is TGTGCCACCCTTGAGGGGGGCGTTGATTACGGGGAGCTGTTTTTT. Protein product: CATLEGGVDYGELFF.

CDR3 coding DNA: TGTGCCACCAGCAGAGTTCAGAACACCGGGGAGCTGTTTTTT. This translates into CATSRVQNTGELFF. The chain uses TRBV15 and TRBJ2-2; D is unresolved. Germline-derived CDR1 and CDR2 are LNHNV and YYDKDF (reference sequence). V was trimmed by 1 base and J by 1 base, leaving 4 bases between them. The CDR3 runs to 14 residues.

V and J are TRBV5-8 and TRBJ1-5; the D gene is possibly TRBD1 (6 bases). The CDR3 spans 13 residues. V was shortened by 4 bases and J by 4 bases, with 9 bases between the two germline ends. CDR1 SGHTS and CDR2 YDEGEE come from the germline V gene. The CDR3 DNA sequence: TGTGCCAGCAGCAACGACAGGAATCAGCCCCAGCATTTT. Translated: CASSNDRNQPQHF.

The CDR3 sequence: CASSGQVNEQFF. CDR3 DNA sequence: TGTGCCAGCAGTGGGCAGGTCAATGAGCAGTTCTTC. This chain links TRBV2 with TRBJ2-1; D gene unclear. V was trimmed by 4 bases and J by 6 bases, leaving 7 bases between them. This CDR3 is 12 amino acids long. Germline-derived CDR1 and CDR2 are SNHLY and FYNNEI.

This clonotype occurred once. The chain is built from TRBV28 and TRBJ1-2, with 9 bases identical to TRBD1. V lost 9 bases, J lost 6 bases, and 2 bases stayed unmatched. The germline CDR1 and CDR2 sequences are MDHEN and SYDVKM. There are 11 residues in the CDR3. The CDR3 DNA is TGTGCCAGTGGACAGGGGAATGGCTACACCTTC. This encodes CASGQGNGYTF.

This chain links TRBV3-1 with TRBJ2-1; D is unresolved. V was shortened by 0 bases and J by 6 bases, with 12 bases between the two germline ends. The length of the CDR3 is 15 residues. Germline values: CDR1 LGHDT, CDR2 YNNKEL (reference sequence). This CDR3 is CASSQEHSPFNEQFF. Written as DNA, the CDR3 is TGTGCCAGCAGCCAAGAGCATAGCCCGTTCAATGAGCAGTTCTTC.

CDR3 sequence (DNA): TGTGCCAGCAGTTACTCAGCCCCCTCAGGGGGCTATGGCTACACCTTC. It specifies CASSYSAPSGGYGYTF. The chain is built from TRBV6-5 and TRBJ1-2; 7 nucleotides match TRBD1. Germline loops: CDR1 MNHEY, CDR2 SVGAGI. V was clipped by 0 bases and J by 4 bases; unmatched bases: 8. This CDR3 is 16 amino acids long.